These 10 T cell receptor beta chains originate from one sample sequenced in a study of T cells in localized non-small cell lung cancer. Profiling relied on immunoSEQ multiplex PCR, and the TCRdb table lists in-frame clones only, not all of them. This table holds roughly 58,000 clones, 75% to 85% found once. The sample here was PBMCs, taken before any cancer treatment. Receptors were obtained from a man between 40 and 70 years old with stage II lung adenocarcinoma.

The V call is TRBV27, the J call TRBJ2-7; the D gene is possibly TRBD1 (6 bases). CDR3 length: 14 amino acids. Deletions cut 3 bases from V and 4 bases from J, with 13 bases between. Germline V gene lookup returns CDR1 MNHEY and CDR2 SMNVEV (reference sequence). CDR3 in DNA: TGTGCCAGCAGTTTCGACAGGAAAACGTACGAGCAGTACTTC. This codes for CASSFDRKTYEQYF.

V and J are TRBV19 and TRBJ2-7; D unresolved. Germline CDR1 reads LNHDA; CDR2 reads SQIVND (reference sequence). The CDR3 length is 13 residues. Deletions cut 6 bases from V and 2 bases from J, with 11 bases between. The CDR3 reads CASSLKLPYEQYF. CDR3 in DNA: TGTGCCAGTAGCCTCAAGCTGCCCTACGAGCAGTACTTC.

The rearrangement uses TRBV16 and TRBJ2-7; 12 bases match TRBD1. Germline CDR1 and CDR2: KGHSY and FQNENV. With V trimmed by 2 bases and J by 2 bases, 10 bases remained unmatched. The CDR3 length is 18 residues. This CDR3 is CASSQHPGQGASAYEQYF. Written as DNA, the CDR3 is TGTGCCAGCAGCCAACACCCGGGACAGGGGGCCTCTGCCTACGAGCAGTACTTC. The full variable domain, completed using reference TRBV16 and TRBJ2-7, is GEEVAQTPKHLVRGEGQKAKLYCAPIKGHSYVFWYQQVLKNEFKFLISFQNENVFDETGMPKERFSAKCLPNSPCSLEIQATKLEDSAVYFCASSQHPGQGASAYEQYFGPGTRLTVT.

The chain recombines TRBV5-1 with TRBJ2-1, with unresolved D. The CDR3 loop spans 15 amino acids. V was cut by 0 bases and J by 7 bases, with 14 bases left in between. Germline V gene lookup returns CDR1 SGHRS and CDR2 YFSETQ. Here the CDR3 reads CASSLVIGFQNEQFF. In DNA form, the CDR3 reads TGCGCCAGCAGCTTGGTCATCGGCTTTCAGAATGAGCAGTTCTTC.

This sequence joins TRBV4-2 and TRBJ2-1; 13 bases fit TRBD2. The CDR3 extends over 16 amino acids. Trimming at V came to 1 base and at J to 3 bases, leaving 0 bases not matched to a gene. Germline V gene lookup returns CDR1 LGHNA and CDR2 YNFKEQ. This chain's CDR3 is CASSQGLAGGYNEQFF. DNA of the CDR3: TGTGCCAGCAGCCAAGGACTAGCGGGAGGCTACAATGAGCAGTTCTTC.

The chain employs TRBV25-1 and TRBJ2-6; D unresolved. This CDR3 contains 13 residues. Trimming removed 3 bases at V and 0 bases at J, with 0 bases between. In germline, CDR1 is MGHDK, CDR2 SYGVNS. The CDR3 nucleotides read TGTGCCAGCAGTGACTCTGGGGCCAACGTCCTGACTTTC. Protein: CASSDSGANVLTF. Filled out from reference TRBV25-1 and TRBJ2-6, the complete variable domain reads EADIYQTPRYLVIGTGKKITLECSQTMGHDKMYWYQQDPGMELHLIHYSYGVNSTEKGDLSSESTVSRIRTEHFPLTLESARPSHTSQYLCASSDSGANVLTFGAGSRLTVL.

The rearrangement joins TRBV6-5 to TRBJ1-1; the match to TRBD1 covers 8 bases. This CDR3 contains 15 residues. Trimming at V came to 2 bases and at J to 1 base, leaving 3 bases not matched to a gene. Per the germline V gene, CDR1 is MNHEY and CDR2 is SVGAGI. The CDR3 DNA follows: TGTGCCAGCAGTTACCCCGGACAGGGGAACACTGAAGCTTTCTTT. It codes for CASSYPGQGNTEAFF.

This clone turned up a few times. The chain combines TRBV5-4 with TRBJ1-1; TRBD1 aligns across 7 bases. The germline V gene has CDR1 SGHNT and CDR2 YYREEE (reference sequence). The CDR3 has 13 amino acids. J lost 11 bases, V lost 5 bases, and 12 bases had no gene match. The CDR3 DNA sequence: TGTGCCAGCAGTTACCCAAACAGGGGTTCGGCTTTCTTT. This encodes CASSYPNRGSAFF.

The rearrangement uses TRBV9 and TRBJ1-1; D call uncertain. Trimming shortened V by 0 bases and J by 1 base, and 4 bases separated the two germline ends. The germline V gene has CDR1 SGDLS and CDR2 YYNGEE. There are 13 residues in the CDR3. In DNA form, the CDR3 reads TGTGCCAGCAGCGTAGCACAGAACACTGAAGCTTTCTTT. Translating gives CASSVAQNTEAFF. The entire variable domain, with the rest obtained from reference TRBV9 and TRBJ1-1, is as follows: DSGVTQTPKHLITATGQRVTLRCSPRSGDLSVYWYQQSLDQGLQFLIQYYNGEERAKGNILERFSAQQFPDLHSELNLSSLELGDSALYFCASSVAQNTEAFFGQGTRLTVV.

This clone was counted between two and nine times. This sequence joins TRBV15 and TRBJ1-5; D gene unclear. Germline V CDR1 and CDR2: LNHNV, YYDKDF (reference sequence). This CDR3 contains 14 residues. Trimming cost V 0 bases and J 10 bases, with 13 bases left between them. CDR3 nucleotide sequence: TGTGCCACCAGCAGAGAGACGGGCCTATATCCCCAGCATTTT. Translating it yields CATSRETGLYPQHF.